The clone carrying this T cell receptor beta chain was observed a few times. It was with a sample-barcoded 5' primer and a J-beta primer mix that a second PCR of about 6 to 12 cycles was run. There were at least 3 million CDR3-containing paired-end reads obtained from each sample. TCRdb analysed the 5' RACE reads with MiXCR anew, one entry per CDR3 protein. The sample has 2 million or so distinct CDR3 sequences; just under 50% are singletons. The V gene's germline CDR1 is SGHRS and CDR2 YFSETQ. V lost 4 bases and J 0 bases, leaving 17 bases between the germline ends. The CDR3 consists of 16 residues. The data are from a study of blood T cells in healthy people across ages. Donors were healthy Caucasian individuals from Russia aged about 6 to 90. Peripheral blood from each donor was collected in a volume of about 10 milliliters. There were at least 5 micrograms of total RNA extracted from every sample.

This TCR came from a woman aged 40 to 49 in good health. What was sequenced was blood. The chain carries TRBV5-1 and TRBJ2-7; D is perhaps TRBD1 or TRBD2 (5 bases each). CDR3 in amino acids: CASSTSGTGSSYEQYF. The CDR3 DNA follows: TGCGCCAGCAGCACCTCCGGGACGGGAAGCTCCTACGAGCAGTACTTC. Based on the CDR3 plus reference TRBV5-1 and TRBJ2-7, the full variable domain is KAGVTQTPRYLIKTRGQQVTLSCSPISGHRSVSWYQQTPGQGLQFLFEYFSETQRNKGNFPGRFSGRQFSNSRSEMNVSTLELGDSALYLCASSTSGTGSSYEQYFGPGTRLTVT.